These T cell receptor beta chains were read from a single sample in a study of T cells in localized non-small cell lung cancer. TCRdb's table, derived via immunoSEQ multiplex PCR, lists solely in-frame clones and lacks some. Of roughly 13,000 clones in the sample, roughly 90% were seen once. Material: peripheral blood mononuclear cells, obtained before any cancer treatment. The origin of the receptors is a man aged 40 to 70 with stage III lung adenocarcinoma. Both conserved end residues are part of each CDR3. The order of the fields is V gene, D gene, clone size, J gene, CDR3 protein, CDR3 DNA. The D gene is left open where the match is weak. Where a row states a size, it is once, few, many or the class of an expanded clone; other rows omit it.

V: TRBV15
D: -
size: -
J: TRBJ2-2
CDR3: CATSRTALTELFF
DNA: TGTGCCACCAGCAGGACAGCCCTAACGGAGCTGTTTTTT

V: TRBV9
D: -
size: -
J: TRBJ2-3
CDR3: CASSVGLSTDTQYF
DNA: TGTGCCAGCAGCGTAGGCCTCAGCACAGATACGCAGTATTTT

V: TRBV7-2
D: TRBD2
size: -
J: TRBJ2-1
CDR3: CASSLGVSGLGQFF
DNA: TGTGCCAGCAGCTTAGGCGTCTCGGGACTAGGGCAGTTCTTC

V: TRBV19
D: TRBD1
size: -
J: TRBJ2-2
CDR3: CASSIVGTGVRELFF
DNA: TGTGCCAGTAGTATAGTGGGGACAGGGGTCCGGGAGCTGTTTTTT

V: TRBV5-1
D: -
size: -
J: TRBJ2-7
CDR3: CASSLGPSFNFYEQYF
DNA: TGCGCCAGCAGCTTGGGGCCCTCGTTTAATTTCTACGAGCAGTACTTC

V: TRBV7-9
D: TRBD1
size: -
J: TRBJ1-1
CDR3: CASSEDRGMNTEAFF
DNA: TGTGCCAGCAGCGAGGACAGGGGGATGAACACTGAAGCTTTCTTT

V: TRBV7-8
D: TRBD2
size: -
J: TRBJ2-7
CDR3: CASSFSGAGGREQYF
DNA: TGTGCCAGCAGCTTCTCGGGGGCGGGAGGACGGGAGCAGTACTTC

V: TRBV9
D: -
size: -
J: TRBJ2-2
CDR3: CASSVVVDTGELFF
DNA: TGTGCCAGCAGCGTAGTGGTCGACACCGGGGAGCTGTTTTTT

V: TRBV4-3
D: -
size: once
J: TRBJ2-1
CDR3: CASSQTGHNEQFF
DNA: TGCGCCAGCAGCCAAACGGGGCACAATGAGCAGTTCTTC

V: TRBV10-3
D: TRBD1
size: few
J: TRBJ1-5
CDR3: CAISKEAGGQPQHF
DNA: TGTGCCATCAGTAAGGAGGCAGGGGGTCAGCCCCAGCATTTT

V: TRBV21-1
D: -
size: -
J: TRBJ2-7
CDR3: CASSKRPGTGGREQYF
DNA: TGTGCCAGCAGCAAAAGGCCCGGGACAGGGGGTCGGGAGCAGTACTTC